Listed here are 7 T cell receptor beta chains from one sample, sequenced in a study of shared clonotypes between healthy human individuals. Repertoires were generated with immunoSEQ multiplex PCR, while TCRdb's copy carries only in-frame clones and drops some. The sample includes about 2.3 million clones, approximately 95% of them seen just once. Sequencing used naive CD4+ T cells from PBMCs. Described subset: CD45RA+ positively selected. These receptors came from a young man in good health. Some clones in this sample may be carry-over from other donors' samples.

V gene TRBV6-1 combines with J gene TRBJ2-3; tentative D call: TRBD2 (6 bases). Germline V gene sequence: CDR1 MNHNS, CDR2 SASEGT. V lost 7 bases and J lost 4, with 15 bases in between. CDR3 length: 14 residues. The CDR3 reads CASTSPREADTQYF. DNA of the CDR3: TGTGCCAGCACCTCACCAAGGGAGGCAGATACGCAGTATTTT.

A single count supports this clone. The chain employs TRBV11-1 and TRBJ2-7, with D possibly being TRBD1 (6 bases). Trimming took 1 base from V and 6 from J, leaving 10 bases between them. In germline, CDR1 is SGHAT, CDR2 FQDESV (reference sequence). CDR3 size: 13 residues. Written as DNA, the CDR3 is TGTGCCAGCAGCTTAGTCAGGGGTTTCGAGCAGTACTTC. This gives the protein CASSLVRGFEQYF.

As DNA, the CDR3 is TGTGCCATCCGGGACAGGGACGGTGAAAAACTGTTTTTT. It is translated as CAIRDRDGEKLFF. The chain joins TRBV10-3 to TRBJ1-4; TRBD1 matches 9 bases. J was trimmed by 7 bases and V by 8 bases; bases with no gene match: 5. CDR1 ENHRY and CDR2 SYGVKD come from the germline V gene. The CDR3 totals 13 residues.

The chain combines TRBV5-1 with TRBJ2-5; 14 bases match TRBD2. The trim removed 1 base at V and 5 bases at J, leaving 7 bases unmatched. Germline V CDR1 and CDR2: SGHRS, YFSETQ. The CDR3 totals 17 residues. Written as DNA, the CDR3 is TGCGCCAGCAGCTTGAAGGGGACTAGCGGGAGTTTCGAGACCCAGTACTTC. Its protein is CASSLKGTSGSFETQYF. Full variable domain (rest looked up from reference TRBV5-1 and TRBJ2-5): KAGVTQTPRYLIKTRGQQVTLSCSPISGHRSVSWYQQTPGQGLQFLFEYFSETQRNKGNFPGRFSGRQFSNSRSEMNVSTLELGDSALYLCASSLKGTSGSFETQYFGPGTRLLVL.

This chain joins TRBV7-3 and TRBJ2-1; D call uncertain. The CDR3 runs to 15 residues. Germline CDR1 reads SGHTA; CDR2 reads FQGTGA. V was cut by 1 base and J by 0 bases, with 7 bases left in between. CDR3 sequence reads: CASSLKPSSYNEQFF. The CDR3 nucleotides read TGTGCCAGCAGCTTAAAGCCTAGCTCCTACAATGAGCAGTTCTTC.

The chain has TRBV19 and TRBJ1-1; 9 positions agree with TRBD1. The CDR3 loop spans 14 amino acids. The V and J ends lost 5 bases and 5 bases, in that order; junction bases with no gene match: 6. Germline CDR1 is LNHDA and CDR2 is SQIVND (reference sequence). In DNA, the CDR3 is TGTGCCAGTAGTCTGGACAGGGGTTATACTGAAGCTTTCTTT. Its translation is CASSLDRGYTEAFF.

V gene TRBV6-1 combines with J gene TRBJ1-2, with 8 bases that match TRBD1. The CDR3 loop spans 15 amino acids. J gave up 3 bases and V 7 bases, and 10 bases lay outside the gene matches. Germline V gene data show CDR1 as MNHNS and CDR2 as SASEGT. The CDR3 DNA is TGTGCCAGCATCTTCCCCGGACAGGGACACTATGGCTACACCTTC. It encodes CASIFPGQGHYGYTF.